A selection of T cell receptor beta chains follows, all from one sample in a study of blood T cell repertoires in COVID-19. Sequenced by immunoSEQ multiplex PCR; TCRdb stores in-frame clones only, minus some. Of some 33,000 clones listed, approximately 85% are singletons. Sequencing was carried out using peripheral blood. All receptors derive from a human donor in a cohort sampled during active COVID-19. Each CDR3 is given with its conserved first and last residue. A D gene is named only where the DNA matches it firmly. Expanded clones get a size class; other rows say once, few or many, or leave the size out.

j_call clone_size cdr3_length v_call d_call cdr3_nt cdr3_aa
TRBJ2-2 - 17 TRBV5-6 TRBD2 TGTGCCAGCAGCCTTAGACTAGCGGGAGACCACACCGGGGAGCTGTTTTTT CASSLRLAGDHTGELFF
TRBJ1-1 - 12 TRBV18 TRBD1 TGTGCCAGCTCACCGGGACAGGGGCTAGCTTTCTTT CASSPGQGLAFF
TRBJ2-1 - 16 TRBV6-6 - TGTGCCAGCAGGGACCGGGACTTTAAGGCTATCCATGAGCAGTTCTTC CASRDRDFKAIHEQFF
TRBJ2-7 - 14 TRBV19 TRBD2 TGTGCCAGTAGTCAAGGACTAGCGGGAAACGAGCAGTACTTC CASSQGLAGNEQYF
TRBJ1-3 few 17 TRBV4-1 - TGCGCCAGCAGCCAAGATAACGGAGAGTCATCTGGAAACACCATATATTTT CASSQDNGESSGNTIYF
TRBJ1-6 few 13 TRBV28 TRBD1 TGTGCCAGCAGTTTACAGGGGGCTACTCCCCTCCACTTT CASSLQGATPLHF
TRBJ2-7 - 16 TRBV9 - TGTGCCAGCAGCCCGACCCTGGGGGGGCGCTCCTACGAGCAGTACTTC CASSPTLGGRSYEQYF
TRBJ2-2 few 14 TRBV5-4 TRBD1 TGTGCCAGCAGCTTCAGGGGGAATACCGGGGAGCTGTTTTTT CASSFRGNTGELFF
TRBJ2-7 once 16 TRBV5-6 - TGTGCCAGCAGCGCACAGGGCGGGCCCACCCCCTACGAGCAGTACTTC CASSAQGGPTPYEQYF
TRBJ1-2 - 17 TRBV28 TRBD1 TGTGCCAGCAGTCCCTCAGGCCCCTGGGACAGGGGTCGGGGCTACACCTTC CASSPSGPWDRGRGYTF
TRBJ2-2 - 15 TRBV5-1 - TGCGCCAGCAGCCCCGGGTCTACGAACACCGGGGAGCTGTTTTTT CASSPGSTNTGELFF
TRBJ2-7 - 11 TRBV29-1 TRBD2 TGCGCGGGGGGGGAGTCCTACGAGCAGTACTTC CAGGESYEQYF
TRBJ1-1 - 15 TRBV27 TRBD1 TGTGCCAGCAGTTTGTCGACAGGGGGCCATAGTGAAGCTTTCTTT CASSLSTGGHSEAFF
TRBJ2-2 - 17 TRBV2 TRBD2 TGTGCCAGTAAAGTGGGGACTAGCGGATCGAACACCGGGGAGCTGTTTTTT CASKVGTSGSNTGELFF
TRBJ1-4 medium-sized 15 TRBV14 - TGTGCCAGCAGCCAAGTTGGAGGGGAAAATGAAAAACTGTTTTTT CASSQVGGENEKLFF
TRBJ2-7 - 12 TRBV4-1 - TGCGCCAGCAGCCAAGGGAGGACCGAGCAGTACTTC CASSQGRTEQYF
TRBJ2-1 - 16 TRBV24-1 - TGTGCCACCAGTGGCACTGGGGACTGGAGATACAATGAGCAGTTCTTC CATSGTGDWRYNEQFF
TRBJ2-1 - 13 TRBV2 TRBD1 TGTGCCAGCAGTGGGCGCGGCCGGGACAGGCAGTTCTTC CASSGRGRDRQFF
TRBJ1-1 - 15 TRBV9 - TGTGCCAGCAGCGTAGGTAGGACAACGAACACTGAAGCTTTCTTT CASSVGRTTNTEAFF
TRBJ2-5 - 15 TRBV2 TRBD1 TGTGCCAGCAGTGATACACAGGGGGCGCGGGGGACCCAGTACTTC CASSDTQGARGTQYF
TRBJ2-1 few 14 TRBV25-1 - TGTGCCAGCAGCCAAGACGGGGGTTCCAATGAGCAGTTCTTC CASSQDGGSNEQFF
TRBJ2-7 - 17 TRBV27 TRBD1 TGTGCCAGCAGTCTGCAGGGCCGACAGGGGATGACCAACGAGCAGTACTTC CASSLQGRQGMTNEQYF
TRBJ2-5 once 11 TRBV3-1/TRBV3-2 - TGTGCCAGCTCTACCCTTGGGACCCAGTACTTC CASSTLGTQYF
TRBJ1-2 - 13 TRBV6-5 - TGTGCCAGCAGTTTTGGGCCGCGCTTGGACTACACCTTC CASSFGPRLDYTF
TRBJ2-2 - 14 TRBV6-6 TRBD2 TGTGCCAGCAGTATAGCGGGAGGTACCGGGGAGCTGTTTTTT CASSIAGGTGELFF
TRBJ1-6 - 12 TRBV7-9 - TGTGCCAGCAGTCGGACAGATTCACCCCTCCACTTT CASSRTDSPLHF
TRBJ2-7 - 15 TRBV13 TRBD2 TGTGCCAGCAGCTCAGGGACTAGCGGTGCCTACGAGCAGTACTTC CASSSGTSGAYEQYF
TRBJ2-3 - 12 TRBV9 - TGTGCCAGCTCCCAGGCGGCTAGCTCACCGTATTTT CASSQAASSPYF
TRBJ2-5 - 15 TRBV5-6 TRBD2 TGTGCCAGCAGCTTGGCTGGTAGCGGGGAAGAGACCCAGTACTTC CASSLAGSGEETQYF
TRBJ1-1 - 16 TRBV7-8 TRBD1 TGTGCCAGCAGCAAACCCGGGACAGGGGGCAACACTGAAGCTTTCTTT CASSKPGTGGNTEAFF
TRBJ2-7 - 15 TRBV6-5 TRBD1 TGTGCCAGCAGTTTCCGGGACAGGACGTCCTACGAGCAGTACTTC CASSFRDRTSYEQYF
TRBJ2-3 - 19 TRBV5-4 TRBD2 TGTGCCAGCAGCTTGGAGGGGACTAGCGGGGCCGTCGGCACAGATACGCAGTATTTT CASSLEGTSGAVGTDTQYF
TRBJ2-1 - 16 TRBV9 - TGTGCCAGCAGCGTAGAAGCAGAGGGGGTATACAATGAGCAGTTCTTC CASSVEAEGVYNEQFF
TRBJ1-1 once 14 TRBV2 - TGTGCCAGCAGTGTTAAGGGGCTAAACACTGAAGCTTTCTTT CASSVKGLNTEAFF
TRBJ2-1 - 15 TRBV11-3 - TGTGCCAGCAGCAGAGGCCGGAGCTCCTACAATGAGCAGTTCTTC CASSRGRSSYNEQFF
TRBJ1-2 - 13 TRBV20-1 TRBD1 TGCAGTGCTAGTGTGGACAGGCTCTATGGCTACACCTTC CSASVDRLYGYTF
TRBJ1-1 - 14 TRBV19 TRBD1 TGTGCCAGTAGTACAACGACAGGGGGCTTCGGAGCTTTCTTT CASSTTTGGFGAFF
TRBJ2-3 - 15 TRBV11-2 - TGTGCCAGCAGTGTACAGGGAAGGAGTACAGATACGCAGTATTTT CASSVQGRSTDTQYF
TRBJ1-6 - 15 TRBV6-5 TRBD1 TGTGCCAGCAGTAAGACAGGGGGCGCGGGTTCACCCCTCCACTTT CASSKTGGAGSPLHF
TRBJ1-2 - 16 TRBV10-1 TRBD1 TGCGCCAGCACCAGAGTCTCGACAGGGGAAGTCTATGGCTACACCTTC CASTRVSTGEVYGYTF
TRBJ2-2 - 13 TRBV19 TRBD1 TGTGCCAGTAGTAGTACAGGGGGCGGGGAGCTGTTTTTT CASSSTGGGELFF
TRBJ1-6 - 12 TRBV5-8 - TGTGCCAGCAGTGTCCTTAATTCACCCCTCCACTTT CASSVLNSPLHF
TRBJ2-2 few 15 TRBV7-9 TRBD1 TGTGCCAGCAGCCCAGGACAGGGGGAGGCCGGGGAGCTGTTTTTT CASSPGQGEAGELFF
TRBJ1-4 - 18 TRBV25-1 TRBD1 TGTGCCAGCAGTAACCCCTGGGGACGACAGGGATGGGGTGAAAAACTGTTTTTT CASSNPWGRQGWGEKLFF
TRBJ1-5 few 16 TRBV5-5 - TGTGCCAGCAGCTTGGAGACAACGTATAGCAATCAGCCCCAGCATTTT CASSLETTYSNQPQHF
TRBJ2-3 - 15 TRBV19 - TGTGCCAGTAGTATAGCAGGAGGGGGCACAGATACGCAGTATTTT CASSIAGGGTDTQYF
TRBJ2-7 - 14 TRBV2 TRBD1 TGTGCCAGCAGTAACACAGGGGGGACCTACGAGCAGTACTTC CASSNTGGTYEQYF
TRBJ2-1 - 14 TRBV21-1 - TGTGCCAGCAGCAAAGTATCGGTCTACAATGAGCAGTTCTTC CASSKVSVYNEQFF
TRBJ2-7 - 15 TRBV10-3 TRBD1 TGTGCCATCAGTGGGTCGGGGACAGGGGGCCACGAGCAGTACTTC CAISGSGTGGHEQYF
TRBJ2-2 - 15 TRBV4-1 TRBD1 TGCGCCAGCAGCCAAGGGCAGGGGGCCGCCGGGGAGCTGTTTTTT CASSQGQGAAGELFF
TRBJ2-7 - 16 TRBV5-3 TRBD2 TGTGCCAGCCTTACCCTAGCGGGGGGTTACTCCTACGAGCAGTACTTC CASLTLAGGYSYEQYF
TRBJ2-2 - 14 TRBV5-1 TRBD1 TGCGCCAGCAGCTTAGGACAGGACACCGGGGAGCTGTTTTTT CASSLGQDTGELFF